This TCR beta chain was recorded in a study of blood T cell repertoires in COVID-19. Study context: Whether acute or convalescent, the COVID-19 samples came from the United States, Italy and Spain.

The data were produced by immunoSEQ multiplex PCR, yet TCRdb's version contains in-frame clones alone and is incomplete. The sample lists about 20,000 clones, about 89% occurring once. The CDR3 contains 18 residues. The ends lost 3 bases at V and 4 bases at J; junction bases unmatched: 13. Looked up from germline, CDR1 is SGHRS and CDR2 is YFSETQ. Sequencing used peripheral blood. This TCR came from a human donor in a cohort sampled during active COVID-19. V usage is TRBV5-1 and J usage is TRBJ2-1; 10 bases line up with TRBD2. The CDR3 bases are TGCGCCAGCAGCTGGGCCGGACTAGCGGTTACCTTATACAATGAGCAGTTCTTC. Its translation is CASSWAGLAVTLYNEQFF.